The 28 T cell receptor beta chains listed next were all sequenced from one sample in a study of blood T cell repertoires in COVID-19. Generated by immunoSEQ multiplex PCR, the TCRdb table keeps only in-frame clones and is missing some. Here the sample spans more than 200,000 clones, 88% being singletons. Sequences were obtained from peripheral blood. These receptors were obtained from a man between 65 and 85 years old with acute or convalescent COVID-19.

The chain employs TRBV19 and TRBJ1-5, with D unresolved. Deletions cut 4 bases from V and 9 bases from J, with 10 bases between. The CDR3 extends over 12 amino acids. Germline CDR1 LNHDA, CDR2 SQIVND (reference sequence). The CDR3 bases are TGTGCCAGTAGTACCAACCTCGGGCCCCAGCATTTT. Translated: CASSTNLGPQHF. The variable domain in full, completed from reference TRBV19 and TRBJ1-5, reads DGGITQSPKYLFRKEGQNVTLSCEQNLNHDAMYWYRQDPGQGLRLIYYSQIVNDFQKGDIAEGYSVSREKKESFPLTVTSAQKNPTAFYLCASSTNLGPQHFGDGTRLSIL.

The chain carries TRBV20-1 and TRBJ2-7; 8 positions agree with TRBD2. The CDR3 length is 16 residues. With 3 bases clipped from V and 3 bases from J, the junction kept 13 bases outside the gene matches. CDR1 DFQATT and CDR2 SNEGSKA come from the germline V gene (reference sequence). The CDR3 protein is CSASGVVLAGHYEQYF. In DNA form, the CDR3 reads TGCAGTGCTAGTGGGGTAGTCCTAGCGGGCCACTACGAGCAGTACTTC.

V gene TRBV10-3 combines with J gene TRBJ2-7; 10 positions agree with TRBD1. Germline V lookup: CDR1 ENHRY, CDR2 SYGVKD. This CDR3 spans 16 amino acids. Trimming at V came to 0 bases and at J to 2 bases, leaving 4 bases not matched to a gene. The CDR3 loop is CAISESGQGIPYEQYF. Written as DNA, the CDR3 is TGTGCCATCAGTGAGTCGGGACAGGGGATTCCCTACGAGCAGTACTTC.

This chain uses TRBV9 with TRBJ2-1; D is possibly TRBD2 (5 bases). Per germline, CDR1 SGDLS and CDR2 YYNGEE. Trimming cost V 0 bases and J 9 bases, with 13 bases left between them. The CDR3 runs 14 residues. The DNA of the CDR3 is TGTGCCAGCAGCGTAGTGGGTAACGAGGGTGAGCAGTTCTTC. Protein: CASSVVGNEGEQFF.

The chain links TRBV6-5 to TRBJ1-2; D unresolved. Germline CDR1 MNHEY, CDR2 SVGAGI. This CDR3 spans 14 amino acids. V lost 5 bases and J lost 8, with 18 bases in between. CDR3 loop: CASSLSNGVVGYTF. CDR3 DNA: TGTGCCAGCAGTCTAAGCAACGGGGTGGTGGGCTACACCTTC.

The chain has TRBV29-1 and TRBJ1-2; D is unclear. V gave up 3 bases and J gave up 8 bases, with 16 bases separating them. Germline V gene lookup returns CDR1 SQVTM and CDR2 ANQGSEA. The CDR3 covers 13 residues. The CDR3 sequence is CSVDSVDGGGYTF. CDR3 in DNA: TGCAGCGTTGACTCAGTGGACGGAGGGGGCTACACCTTC. The entire variable domain, with the rest obtained from reference TRBV29-1 and TRBJ1-2, is as follows: SAVISQKPSRDICQRGTSLTIQCQVDSQVTMMFWYRQQPGQSLTLIATANQGSEATYESGFVIDKFPISRPNLTFSTLTVSNMSPEDSSIYLCSVDSVDGGGYTFGSGTRLTVV.

The chain couples TRBV18 to TRBJ2-7; maybe TRBD2 (6 bases). CDR1 is KGHSH, CDR2 LQKENI, per germline. The CDR3 extends over 16 amino acids. Trimming cost V 2 bases and J 0 bases, with 14 bases left between them. CDR3 in DNA: TGTGCCAGCTCACCAGAGAATAGCGGAAGCTCCTACGAGCAGTACTTC. The encoded protein is CASSPENSGSSYEQYF.

The chain links TRBV7-9 to TRBJ2-1, with 10 bases matching TRBD2. The CDR3 contains 16 residues. Trimming at V came to 5 bases and at J to 7 bases, leaving 11 bases not matched to a gene. Germline-derived CDR1 and CDR2 are SEHNR and FQNEAQ (reference sequence). CDR3: CASSAPLAGGGNEQFF. The CDR3 region has the DNA TGTGCCAGCAGCGCCCCCTTAGCGGGAGGTGGGAATGAGCAGTTCTTC.

With regard to this clone: Other DNA sequences in the same sample also yield this CDR3. The CDR3, as DNA: TGCGCCAGCAGCCGGGACAGCTACGAGCAGTACTTC. This encodes CASSRDSYEQYF. This sequence joins TRBV5-1 and TRBJ2-7; TRBD1 matches at 7 bases. Germline CDR1 and CDR2: SGHRS and YFSETQ. V trimming: 4 bases; J trimming: 3 bases; junction bases outside the gene matches: 1. There are 12 residues in the CDR3.

The chain links TRBV29-1 to TRBJ1-1; no clear D gene. This CDR3 spans 13 amino acids. V was pared by 5 bases and J by 1 base, with 11 bases between. Germline assignment: CDR1 SQVTM and CDR2 ANQGSEA. CDR3 amino acids: CSVRTPRNTEAFF. CDR3 nucleotide sequence: TGCAGCGTTCGAACCCCCAGGAACACTGAAGCTTTCTTT.

The rearrangement links TRBV6-1 to TRBJ2-6, with D maybe TRBD2 (5 bases). Germline V gene lookup returns CDR1 MNHNS and CDR2 SASEGT. Trimming left V 3 bases short and J 2 bases short, with 5 bases between. This CDR3 comprises 14 residues. CDR3 loop: CASSDGAGANVLTF. The CDR3 bases are TGTGCCAGCAGTGACGGGGCTGGGGCCAACGTCCTGACTTTC.

J is TRBJ1-1 and V is TRBV11-2; D may be TRBD1 (5 bases). The CDR3 spans 14 residues. Trimming left V 7 bases short and J 3 bases short, with 15 bases between. The germline V gene encodes CDR1 SGHAT and CDR2 FQNNGV. The CDR3 DNA is TGTGCCAGCACCCCAACAGGTTTTTACACTGAAGCTTTCTTT. Protein: CASTPTGFYTEAFF. The full variable domain, its missing parts supplied by reference TRBV11-2 and TRBJ1-1, is EAGVAQSPRYKIIEKRQSVAFWCNPISGHATLYWYQQILGQGPKLLIQFQNNGVVDDSQLPKDRFSAERLKGVDSTLKIQPAKLEDSAVYLCASTPTGFYTEAFFGQGTRLTVV.

The gene calls are TRBV7-2 and TRBJ2-3; tentative D call: TRBD2 (6 bases). CDR1 is SGHTA, CDR2 FQGNSA, per germline. V was trimmed by 6 bases and J by 2 bases, leaving 21 bases between them. The CDR3 totals 17 residues. The CDR3 nucleotides are TGTGCCAGCAGGGGGGGTCGGCGGACCAGAGACACAGATACGCAGTATTTT. Amino acid sequence: CASRGGRRTRDTDTQYF.

The chain recombines TRBV25-1 with TRBJ2-3; D unclear. The CDR3 is made up of 13 amino acids. The germline V and J ends were trimmed by 1 base and 6 bases, with 8 bases remaining between them. Germline lookup yields CDR1 MGHDK and CDR2 SYGVNS. In DNA form, the CDR3 reads TGTGCCAGCAGTGAATCTGGCATGGATACGCAGTATTTT. Translation: CASSESGMDTQYF. Using reference TRBV25-1 and TRBJ2-3 for the parts outside the CDR3, the full variable domain is EADIYQTPRYLVIGTGKKITLECSQTMGHDKMYWYQQDPGMELHLIHYSYGVNSTEKGDLSSESTVSRIRTEHFPLTLESARPSHTSQYLCASSESGMDTQYFGPGTRLTVL.

The rearrangement joins TRBV7-2 to TRBJ1-6; a weak D match, TRBD1 (6 bases). Deletions cut 5 bases from V and 5 bases from J, with 10 bases between. This CDR3 contains 14 residues. CDR1 is SGHTA, CDR2 FQGNSA, per germline. The CDR3 spells CASSRTENNSPLHF. The CDR3 nucleotides read TGTGCCAGCAGCCGGACAGAGAATAATTCACCCCTCCACTTT.

The V and J genes are TRBV6-5 and TRBJ1-6, with D possibly matching TRBD1 (6 bases). Germline V gene lookup returns CDR1 MNHEY and CDR2 SVGAGI. This CDR3 is 16 amino acids long. Trimming cost V 6 bases and J 7 bases, with 19 bases left between them. CDR3 residues: CASSYNTGRENSPLHF. The DNA of the CDR3 is TGTGCCAGCAGCTACAATACAGGGCGGGAGAATTCACCCCTCCACTTT.

V usage is TRBV18 and J usage is TRBJ1-1; no clear D. From germline, CDR1 is KGHSH and CDR2 LQKENI. CDR3 length: 14 residues. V lost 0 bases, J lost 0 bases, and 5 bases lay in between. CDR3 sequence: CASSPPAVNTEAFF. The DNA of the CDR3 is TGTGCCAGCTCACCACCGGCCGTGAACACTGAAGCTTTCTTT.

This clone appeared a single time. The DNA for the CDR3 is TGTGCCAGCGGACAGGCCGGGGGAAACACCATATATTTT. This gives the protein CASGQAGGNTIYF. The V and J genes are TRBV3-1 (or the pseudogene TRBV3-2) and TRBJ1-3, with 7 bases fitting TRBD1. The CDR3 is 13 amino acids. Trimming removed 8 bases from V and 4 bases from J; junction bases left unmatched: 5. Germline CDR1 is LGHDT and CDR2 is YNNKEL (reference sequence).

The J gene is TRBJ1-1, the V gene TRBV7-3; D might be TRBD1 (5 bases). Trimming left V 1 base short and J 4 bases short, with 13 bases between. The V gene's germline CDR1 is SGHTA and CDR2 FQGTGA. The CDR3 loop spans 15 amino acids. CDR3 sequence reads: CASSLRPGLGTEAFF. DNA of the CDR3: TGTGCCAGCAGCTTAAGACCAGGGCTGGGCACTGAAGCTTTCTTT.

The chain combines TRBV3-1 (or the pseudogene TRBV3-2) with TRBJ1-1, with 8 positions matching TRBD1. The germline V gene encodes CDR1 LGHDT and CDR2 YNNKEL (reference sequence). V was pared by 2 bases and J by 9 bases, with 14 bases of the junction left unmatched. CDR3 size: 16 residues. CDR3 nucleotide sequence: TGTGCCAGCAGCCAATTAGGGGGCGGACAGGGAGGACAAGCTTTCTTT. Translating gives CASSQLGGGQGGQAFF.

The gene calls are TRBV27 and TRBJ2-7, with D possibly being TRBD2 (5 bases). Germline CDR1 reads MNHEY; CDR2 reads SMNVEV (reference sequence). There are 15 residues in the CDR3. V lost 6 bases to trimming and J lost 2 bases, with 17 bases between them. CDR3 sequence (DNA): TGTGCCAGCAGAAACTTGGCGGAACTAGCCTACGAGCAGTACTTC. Translated, it gives CASRNLAELAYEQYF.

The chain employs TRBV18 and TRBJ2-1, with D uncertain. The CDR3 length is 16 residues. V was clipped by 3 bases and J by 5 bases, with 17 bases between them. In germline, CDR1 is KGHSH, CDR2 LQKENI. CDR3 DNA: TGTGCCAGCTCACCCGTGGCGGCGGAATTTAACAATGAGCAGTTCTTC. Encoded protein: CASSPVAAEFNNEQFF.

This clone was recorded once. The chain employs TRBV9 and TRBJ2-3; TRBD1 might be the D (5 bases). The length of the CDR3 is 14 residues. V gave up 2 bases and J gave up 4 bases, with 11 bases separating them. Per germline, CDR1 SGDLS and CDR2 YYNGEE. The CDR3 coding sequence is TGTGCCAGCAGCGTCAAGGTAGGGGCAGATACGCAGTATTTT. Translation: CASSVKVGADTQYF.

This chain connects TRBV18 to TRBJ2-7; 9 bases match TRBD1. The V and J ends lost 4 bases and 0 bases, in that order; junction bases with no gene match: 7. Germline assignment: CDR1 KGHSH and CDR2 LQKENI. The CDR3 loop spans 16 amino acids. The CDR3 sequence: CASSQLGQGSSYEQYF. As DNA, the CDR3 is TGTGCCAGCTCACAATTGGGACAGGGCTCCTCCTACGAGCAGTACTTC. The variable domain in full, completed from reference TRBV18 and TRBJ2-7, reads NAGVMQNPRHLVRRRGQEARLRCSPMKGHSHVYWYRQLPEEGLKFMVYLQKENIIDESGMPKERFSAEFPKEGPSILRIQQVVRGDSAAYFCASSQLGQGSSYEQYFGPGTRLTVT.

The chain is built from TRBV13 and TRBJ2-5; possible D gene TRBD2, 6 bases. From germline, CDR1 is PRHDT and CDR2 FYEKMQ (reference sequence). V dropped 7 bases and J dropped 5 bases, with 14 bases sitting between them. The CDR3 has 13 amino acids. CDR3: CASMFGGKETQYF. The CDR3 DNA reads as TGTGCCAGCATGTTCGGCGGGAAGGAGACCCAGTACTTC. The whole variable domain, filled in from reference TRBV13 and TRBJ2-5, reads AAGVIQSPRHLIKEKRETATLKCYPIPRHDTVYWYQQGPGQDPQFLISFYEKMQSDKGSIPDRFSAQQFSDYHSELNMSSLELGDSALYFCASMFGGKETQYFGPGTRLLVL.

V is TRBV4-1 and J is TRBJ2-3, with TRBD2 matching 11 bases. The V segment lost 0 bases and the J segment 5 bases; nucleotides outside the gene matches: 4. Germline assignment: CDR1 MGHRA and CDR2 YSYEKL. The CDR3 is 16 amino acids. The CDR3 region has the DNA TGCGCCAGCAGCCAAGATAATAGCGGGAGGGGAGATACGCAGTATTTT. This translates into CASSQDNSGRGDTQYF.

The chain combines TRBV7-2 with TRBJ1-2; TRBD1 matches at 8 bases. The germline gives CDR1 SGHTA, CDR2 FQGNSA. There are 16 residues in the CDR3. The junction had 6 bases not matched to a gene; V was cut back by 2 bases and J by 1 base. The chain's CDR3 is CASSLRTGNLNYGYTF. Written as DNA, the CDR3 is TGTGCCAGCAGCTTACGGACAGGGAACCTTAACTATGGCTACACCTTC.

This clone was seen a few times. The chain uses TRBV5-6 and TRBJ2-7, with 12 positions matching TRBD1. The CDR3 is 16 residues long. Germline V CDR1 and CDR2: SGHDT, YYEEEE. Trimming at V came to 1 base and at J to 5 bases, leaving 7 bases not matched to a gene. CDR3 amino acids: CASSLRTGTGGHEQYF. In nucleotides, the CDR3 is TGTGCCAGCAGCTTGAGAACCGGGACAGGGGGCCACGAGCAGTACTTC.